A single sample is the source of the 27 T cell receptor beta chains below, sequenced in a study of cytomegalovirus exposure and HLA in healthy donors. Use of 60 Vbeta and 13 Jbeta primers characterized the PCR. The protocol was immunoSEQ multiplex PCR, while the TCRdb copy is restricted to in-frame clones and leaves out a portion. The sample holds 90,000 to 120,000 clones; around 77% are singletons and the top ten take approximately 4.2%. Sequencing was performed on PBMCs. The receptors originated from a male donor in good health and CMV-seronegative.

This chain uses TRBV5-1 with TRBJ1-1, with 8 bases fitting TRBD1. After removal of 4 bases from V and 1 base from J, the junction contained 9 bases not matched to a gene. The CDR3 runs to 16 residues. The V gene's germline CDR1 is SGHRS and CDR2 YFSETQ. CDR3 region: CASSRGDRRTNTEAFF. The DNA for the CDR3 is TGCGCCAGCAGCCGGGGGGACAGGCGAACGAACACTGAAGCTTTCTTT.

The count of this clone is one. CDR3 DNA sequence: TGTGCCAGCAGCCCGACGGACTACACAGATACGCAGTATTTT. Its protein product is CASSPTDYTDTQYF. This rearrangement joins TRBV9 to TRBJ2-3, with D perhaps matching TRBD2 (6 bases). The CDR3 contains 14 residues. Germline CDR1 and CDR2: SGDLS and YYNGEE. Trimming left V 4 bases short and J 2 bases short, with 11 bases between.

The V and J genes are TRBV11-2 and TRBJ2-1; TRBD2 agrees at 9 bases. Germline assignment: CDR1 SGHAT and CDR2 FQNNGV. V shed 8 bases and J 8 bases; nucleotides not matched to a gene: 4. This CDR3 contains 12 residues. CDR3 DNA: TGTGCCAGCGGGACTAGCATCTATGAGCAGTTCTTC. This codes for CASGTSIYEQFF.

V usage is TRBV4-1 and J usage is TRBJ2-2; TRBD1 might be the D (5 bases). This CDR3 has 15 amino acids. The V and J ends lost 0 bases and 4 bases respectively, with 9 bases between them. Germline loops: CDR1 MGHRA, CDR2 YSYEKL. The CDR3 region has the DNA TGCGCCAGCAGCCAAGATCACAGGTCCACCGGGGAGCTGTTTTTT. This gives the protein CASSQDHRSTGELFF.

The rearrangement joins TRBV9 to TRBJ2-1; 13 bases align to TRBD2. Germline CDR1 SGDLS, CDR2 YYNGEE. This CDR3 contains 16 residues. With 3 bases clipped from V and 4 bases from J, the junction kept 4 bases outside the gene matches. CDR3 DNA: TGTGCCAGCAGCGCACCGGGACTAGCGGGGTACAATGAGCAGTTCTTC. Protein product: CASSAPGLAGYNEQFF.

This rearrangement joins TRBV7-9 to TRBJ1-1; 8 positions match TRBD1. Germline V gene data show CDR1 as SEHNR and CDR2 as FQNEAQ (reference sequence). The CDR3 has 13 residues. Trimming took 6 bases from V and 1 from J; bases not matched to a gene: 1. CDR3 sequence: CASRGTGNTEAFF. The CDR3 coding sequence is TGTGCCAGCAGAGGGACAGGGAACACTGAAGCTTTCTTT.

CDR3 in DNA: TGTGCCAGTACCGTCGGACAGGGTTCCTACAATGAGCAGTTCTTC. Translated: CASTVGQGSYNEQFF. The chain recombines TRBV19 with TRBJ2-1; 8 nucleotides line up with TRBD1. CDR1 and CDR2 from the germline V gene are LNHDA and SQIVND (reference sequence). The V and J ends lost 7 bases and 1 base, in that order; junction bases with no gene match: 6. CDR3 size: 15 residues.

The CDR3 sequence is CATSRGGGVDGELFF. In DNA, the CDR3 is TGTGCCACCAGCAGAGGAGGAGGGGTAGACGGGGAGCTGTTTTTT. The chain joins TRBV15 to TRBJ2-2; D is perhaps TRBD2 (6 bases). This CDR3 spans 15 amino acids. Germline CDR1 and CDR2: LNHNV and YYDKDF (reference sequence). Trimming left V 1 base short and J 7 bases short, with 13 bases between.

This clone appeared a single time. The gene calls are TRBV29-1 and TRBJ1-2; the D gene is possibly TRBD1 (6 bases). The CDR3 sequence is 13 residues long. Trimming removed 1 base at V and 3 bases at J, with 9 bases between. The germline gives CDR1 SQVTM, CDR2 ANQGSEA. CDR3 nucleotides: TGCAGCGTTGAAGGAGGGGGACACTATGGCTACACCTTC. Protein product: CSVEGGGHYGYTF.

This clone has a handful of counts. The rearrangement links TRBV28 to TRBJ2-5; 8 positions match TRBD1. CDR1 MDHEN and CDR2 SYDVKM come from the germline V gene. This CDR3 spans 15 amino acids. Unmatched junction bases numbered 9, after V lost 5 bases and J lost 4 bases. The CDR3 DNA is TGTGCCAGCAGTCCCGCTGGGGACAGGCGAGAGACCCAGTACTTC. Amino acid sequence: CASSPAGDRRETQYF. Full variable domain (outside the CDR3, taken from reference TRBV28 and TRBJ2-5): DVKVTQSSRYLVKRTGEKVFLECVQDMDHENMFWYRQDPGLGLRLIYFSYDVKMKEKGDIPEGYSVSREKKERFSLILESASTNQTSMYLCASSPAGDRRETQYFGPGTRLLVL.

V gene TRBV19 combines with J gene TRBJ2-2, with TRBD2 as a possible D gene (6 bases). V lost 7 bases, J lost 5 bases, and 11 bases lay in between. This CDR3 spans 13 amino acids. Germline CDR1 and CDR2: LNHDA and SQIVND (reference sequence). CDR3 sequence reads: CASTGSRTGELFF. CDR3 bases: TGTGCCAGTACCGGGAGTCGGACCGGGGAGCTGTTTTTT. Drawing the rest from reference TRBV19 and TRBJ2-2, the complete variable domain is DGGITQSPKYLFRKEGQNVTLSCEQNLNHDAMYWYRQDPGQGLRLIYYSQIVNDFQKGDIAEGYSVSREKKESFPLTVTSAQKNPTAFYLCASTGSRTGELFFGEGSRLTVL.

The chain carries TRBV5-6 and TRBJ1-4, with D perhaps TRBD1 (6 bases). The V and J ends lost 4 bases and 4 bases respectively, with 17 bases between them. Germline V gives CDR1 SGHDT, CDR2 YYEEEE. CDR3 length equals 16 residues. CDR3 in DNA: TGTGCCAGCAGCGCGCTCAACGACAGGAATAATGAAAAACTGTTTTTT. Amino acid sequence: CASSALNDRNNEKLFF.

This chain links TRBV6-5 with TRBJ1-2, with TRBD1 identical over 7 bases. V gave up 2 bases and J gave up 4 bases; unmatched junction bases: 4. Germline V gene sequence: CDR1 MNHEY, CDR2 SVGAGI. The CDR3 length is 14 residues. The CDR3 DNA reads TGTGCCAGCAGTTACGACAGGGCCCCCTATGGCTACACCTTC. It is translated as CASSYDRAPYGYTF.

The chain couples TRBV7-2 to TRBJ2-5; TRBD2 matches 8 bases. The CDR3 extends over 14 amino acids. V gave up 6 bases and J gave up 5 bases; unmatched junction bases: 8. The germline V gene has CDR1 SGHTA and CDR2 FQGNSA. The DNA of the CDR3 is TGTGCCAGCAGTCGTGTAGCGGGAAGGGAGACCCAGTACTTC. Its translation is CASSRVAGRETQYF.

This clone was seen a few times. CDR3 DNA sequence: TGTGCCAGCAGTTTATCGAGGGAGACCCAGTACTTC. Translation gives CASSLSRETQYF. This chain links TRBV27 with TRBJ2-5; D call uncertain. CDR1 and CDR2 (germline): MNHEY, SMNVEV (reference sequence). There are 12 residues in the CDR3. V gave up 0 bases and J gave up 5 bases, with 4 bases separating them.

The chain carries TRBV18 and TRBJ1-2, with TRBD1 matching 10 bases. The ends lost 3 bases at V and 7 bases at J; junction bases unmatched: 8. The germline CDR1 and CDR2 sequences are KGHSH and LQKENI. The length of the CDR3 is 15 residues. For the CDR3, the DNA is TGTGCCAGCTCACCGGGGACAGGGGTAGAGTCTGGCTACACCTTC. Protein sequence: CASSPGTGVESGYTF.

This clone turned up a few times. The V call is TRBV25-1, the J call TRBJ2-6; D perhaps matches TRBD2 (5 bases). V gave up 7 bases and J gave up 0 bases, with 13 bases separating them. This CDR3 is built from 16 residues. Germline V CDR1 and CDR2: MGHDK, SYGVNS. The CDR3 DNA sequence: TGTGCCAGCAACACAGTTGGAGGCTCTGGGGCCAACGTCCTGACTTTC. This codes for CASNTVGGSGANVLTF.

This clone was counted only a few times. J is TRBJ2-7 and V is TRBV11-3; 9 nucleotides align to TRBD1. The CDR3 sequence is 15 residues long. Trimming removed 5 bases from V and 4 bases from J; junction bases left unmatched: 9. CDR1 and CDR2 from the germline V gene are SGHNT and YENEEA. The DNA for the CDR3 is TGTGCCAGCAGCCTTCCGGGACAGGGCCTTTACGAGCAGTACTTC. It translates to CASSLPGQGLYEQYF.

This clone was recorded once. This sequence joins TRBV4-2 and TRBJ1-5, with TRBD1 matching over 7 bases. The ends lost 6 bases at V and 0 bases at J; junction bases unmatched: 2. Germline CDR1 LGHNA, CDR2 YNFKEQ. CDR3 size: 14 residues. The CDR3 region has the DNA TGTGCCAGCAGAAACAGGGGTAGCAATCAGCCCCAGCATTTT. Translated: CASRNRGSNQPQHF.

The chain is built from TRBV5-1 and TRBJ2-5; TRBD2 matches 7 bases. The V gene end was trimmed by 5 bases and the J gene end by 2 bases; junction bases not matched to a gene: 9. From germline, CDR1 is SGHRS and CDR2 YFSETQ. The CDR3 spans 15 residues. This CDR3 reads CASRRTSVTQETQYF. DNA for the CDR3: TGCGCCAGCAGACGTACTAGCGTTACGCAAGAGACCCAGTACTTC.

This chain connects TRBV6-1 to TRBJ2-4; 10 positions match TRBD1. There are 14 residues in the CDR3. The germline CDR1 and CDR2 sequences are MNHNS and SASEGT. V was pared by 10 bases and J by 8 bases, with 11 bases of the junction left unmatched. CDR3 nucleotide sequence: TGTGCCACCAAGAGACAGGGGGCTAGGGACATTCAGTACTTC. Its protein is CATKRQGARDIQYF.

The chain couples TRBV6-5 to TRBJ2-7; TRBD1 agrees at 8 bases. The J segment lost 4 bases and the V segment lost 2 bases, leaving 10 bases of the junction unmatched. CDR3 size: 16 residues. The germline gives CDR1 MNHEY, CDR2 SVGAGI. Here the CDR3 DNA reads TGTGCCAGCAGTTACCGTATCTCAGGGGGCAGGTACGAGCAGTACTTC. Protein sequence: CASSYRISGGRYEQYF.

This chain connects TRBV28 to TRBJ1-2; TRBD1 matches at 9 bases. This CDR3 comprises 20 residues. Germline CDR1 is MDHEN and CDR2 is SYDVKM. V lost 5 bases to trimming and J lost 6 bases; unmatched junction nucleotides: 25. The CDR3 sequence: CASSPFPKFLKKTGGHGYTF. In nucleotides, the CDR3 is TGTGCCAGCAGTCCCTTTCCGAAATTCCTCAAAAAGACAGGGGGACATGGCTACACCTTC.

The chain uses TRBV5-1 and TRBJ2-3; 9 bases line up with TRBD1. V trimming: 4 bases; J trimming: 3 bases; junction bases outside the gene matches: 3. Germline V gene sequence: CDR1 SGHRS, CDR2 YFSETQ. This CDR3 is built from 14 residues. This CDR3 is CASSPDRGTDTQYF. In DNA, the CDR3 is TGCGCCAGCAGCCCGGACAGGGGAACAGATACGCAGTATTTT.

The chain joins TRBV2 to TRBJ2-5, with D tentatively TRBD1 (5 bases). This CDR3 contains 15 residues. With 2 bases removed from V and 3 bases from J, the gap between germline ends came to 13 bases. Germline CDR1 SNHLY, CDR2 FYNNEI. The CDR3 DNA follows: TGTGCCAGCAGTGAACGGACAACTATAAAAGAGACCCAGTACTTC. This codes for CASSERTTIKETQYF.

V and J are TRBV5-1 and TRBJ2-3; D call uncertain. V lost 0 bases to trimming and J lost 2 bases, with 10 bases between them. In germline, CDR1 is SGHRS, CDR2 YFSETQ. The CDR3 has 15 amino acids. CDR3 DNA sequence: TGCGCCAGCAGCTTGGTTCGGGTTAACACAGATACGCAGTATTTT. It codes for CASSLVRVNTDTQYF.

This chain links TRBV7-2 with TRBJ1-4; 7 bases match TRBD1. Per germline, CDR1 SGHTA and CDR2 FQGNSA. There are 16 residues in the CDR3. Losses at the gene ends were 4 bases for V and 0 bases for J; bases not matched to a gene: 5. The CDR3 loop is CASSSGQTTTNEKLFF. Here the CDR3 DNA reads TGTGCCAGCAGCTCGGGACAGACGACAACTAATGAAAAACTGTTTTTT. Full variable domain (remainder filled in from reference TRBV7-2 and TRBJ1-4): GAGVSQSPSNKVTEKGKDVELRCDPISGHTALYWYRQSLGQGLEFLIYFQGNSAPDKSGLPSDRFSAERTGGSVSTLTIQRTQQEDSAVYLCASSSGQTTTNEKLFFGSGTQLSVL.